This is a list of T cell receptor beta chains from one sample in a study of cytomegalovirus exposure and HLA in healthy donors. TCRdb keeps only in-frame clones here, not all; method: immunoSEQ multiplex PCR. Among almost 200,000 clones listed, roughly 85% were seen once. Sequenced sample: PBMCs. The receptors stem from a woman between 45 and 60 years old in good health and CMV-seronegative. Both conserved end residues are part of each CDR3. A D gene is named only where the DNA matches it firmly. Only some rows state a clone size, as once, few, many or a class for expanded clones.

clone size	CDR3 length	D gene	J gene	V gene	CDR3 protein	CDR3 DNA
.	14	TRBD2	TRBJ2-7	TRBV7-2	CASSRLAGSYEQYF	TGTGCCAGCAGCCGCCTAGCGGGCAGCTACGAGCAGTACTTC
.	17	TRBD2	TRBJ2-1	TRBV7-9	CASTLKFSGSPYNEQFF	TGTGCCAGCACCTTAAAATTTAGCGGGAGTCCCTACAATGAGCAGTTCTTC
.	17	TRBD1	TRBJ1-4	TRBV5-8	CASSLSGTGFWNEKLFF	TGTGCCAGCAGCTTGTCTGGGACAGGGTTTTGGAATGAAAAACTGTTTTTT
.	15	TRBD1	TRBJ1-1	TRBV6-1	CASSPMTGGNTEAFF	TGTGCCAGCAGTCCCATGACAGGGGGGAACACTGAAGCTTTCTTT
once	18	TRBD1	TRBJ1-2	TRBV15	CATSRARSEQGANYGYTF	TGTGCCACCAGCAGAGCCCGGTCCGAGCAGGGGGCTAACTATGGCTACACCTTC
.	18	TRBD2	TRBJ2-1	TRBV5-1	CASSSGLAGGWSYNEQFF	TGCGCCAGCAGCTCAGGACTAGCGGGAGGGTGGTCCTACAATGAGCAGTTCTTC
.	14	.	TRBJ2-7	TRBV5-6	CASSLGLVAYEQYF	TGTGCCAGCAGCTTGGGACTAGTGGCCTACGAGCAGTACTTC
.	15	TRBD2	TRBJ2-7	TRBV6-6	CASRGSGESSYEQYF	TGTGCCAGCAGGGGGAGCGGGGAGAGCTCCTACGAGCAGTACTTC
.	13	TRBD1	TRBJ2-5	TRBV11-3	CASSRQGGETQYF	TGTGCCAGCAGCCGACAGGGTGGGGAGACCCAGTACTTC
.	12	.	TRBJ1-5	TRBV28	CASTETQRPQHF	TGTGCCAGCACAGAGACTCAGCGCCCCCAGCATTTT
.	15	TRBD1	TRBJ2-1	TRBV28	CASSPDRGLRDEQFF	TGTGCCAGCAGCCCCGACAGGGGGCTTAGGGATGAGCAGTTCTTC
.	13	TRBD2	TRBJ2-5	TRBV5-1	CASGSGIGKAQYF	TGCGCCAGCGGGAGCGGGATAGGGAAGGCCCAGTACTTC
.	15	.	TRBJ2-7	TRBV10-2	CASSPLRDFGYEQYF	TGCGCCAGCAGCCCCCTGAGGGACTTCGGGTACGAGCAGTACTTC